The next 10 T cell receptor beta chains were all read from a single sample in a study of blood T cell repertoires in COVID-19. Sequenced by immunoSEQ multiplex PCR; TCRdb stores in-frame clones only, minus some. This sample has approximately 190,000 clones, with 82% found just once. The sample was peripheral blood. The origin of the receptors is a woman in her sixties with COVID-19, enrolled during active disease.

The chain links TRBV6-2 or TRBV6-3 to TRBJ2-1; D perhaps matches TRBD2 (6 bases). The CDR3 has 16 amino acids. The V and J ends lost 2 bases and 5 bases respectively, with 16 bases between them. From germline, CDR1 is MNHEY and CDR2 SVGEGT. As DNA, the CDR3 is TGTGCCAGCAGTTACCGAGCGGGCGTACCCAACAATGAGCAGTTCTTC. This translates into CASSYRAGVPNNEQFF.

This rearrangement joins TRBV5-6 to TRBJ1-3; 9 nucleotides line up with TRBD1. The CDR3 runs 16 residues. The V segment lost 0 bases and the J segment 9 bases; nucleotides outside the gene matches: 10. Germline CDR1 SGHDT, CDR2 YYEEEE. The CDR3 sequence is CASSLAGQGSGGTIYF. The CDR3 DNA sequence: TGTGCCAGCAGCTTGGCGGGACAGGGTTCAGGAGGCACCATATATTTT.

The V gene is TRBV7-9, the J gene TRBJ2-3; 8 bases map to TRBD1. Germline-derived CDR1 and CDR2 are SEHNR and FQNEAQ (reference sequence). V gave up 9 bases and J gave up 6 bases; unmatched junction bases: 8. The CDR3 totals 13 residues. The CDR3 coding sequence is TGTGCCAGAAGGACAGGGTCCATGGATACGCAGTATTTT. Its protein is CARRTGSMDTQYF. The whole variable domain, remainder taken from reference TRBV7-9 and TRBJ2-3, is DTGVSQNPRHKITKRGQNVTFRCDPISEHNRLYWYRQTLGQGPEFLTYFQNEAQLEKSRLLSDRFSAERPKGSFSTLEIQRTEQGDSAMYLCARRTGSMDTQYFGPGTRLTVL.

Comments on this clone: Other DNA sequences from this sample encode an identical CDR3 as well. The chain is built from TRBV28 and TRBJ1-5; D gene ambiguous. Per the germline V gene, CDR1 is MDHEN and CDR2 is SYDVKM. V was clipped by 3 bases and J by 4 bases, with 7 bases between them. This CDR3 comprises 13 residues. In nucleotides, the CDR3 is TGTGCCAGCAGTTTCGAGGAAAATCAGCCCCAGCATTTT. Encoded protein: CASSFEENQPQHF.

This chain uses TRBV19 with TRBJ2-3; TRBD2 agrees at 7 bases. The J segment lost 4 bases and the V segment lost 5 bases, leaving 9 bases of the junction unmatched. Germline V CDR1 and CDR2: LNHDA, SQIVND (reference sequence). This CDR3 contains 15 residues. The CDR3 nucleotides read TGTGCCAGTAGTCTTCCCTTCGGGGGGTCAGATACGCAGTATTTT. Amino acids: CASSLPFGGSDTQYF.

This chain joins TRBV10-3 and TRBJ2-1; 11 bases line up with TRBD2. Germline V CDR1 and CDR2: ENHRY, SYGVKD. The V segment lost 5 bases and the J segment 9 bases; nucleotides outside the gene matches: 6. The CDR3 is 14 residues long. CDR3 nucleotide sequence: TGTGCCATCAGTCCGACTAGCGGGGTTAGTGAGCAGTTCTTC. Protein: CAISPTSGVSEQFF.

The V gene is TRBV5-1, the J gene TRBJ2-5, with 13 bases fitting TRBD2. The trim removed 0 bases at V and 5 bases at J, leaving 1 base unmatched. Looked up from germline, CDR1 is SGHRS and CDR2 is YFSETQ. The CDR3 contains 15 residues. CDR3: CASSLELAGGETQYF. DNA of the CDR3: TGCGCCAGCAGCTTGGAACTAGCGGGGGGGGAGACCCAGTACTTC. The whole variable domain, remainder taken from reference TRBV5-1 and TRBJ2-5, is KAGVTQTPRYLIKTRGQQVTLSCSPISGHRSVSWYQQTPGQGLQFLFEYFSETQRNKGNFPGRFSGRQFSNSRSEMNVSTLELGDSALYLCASSLELAGGETQYFGPGTRLLVL.

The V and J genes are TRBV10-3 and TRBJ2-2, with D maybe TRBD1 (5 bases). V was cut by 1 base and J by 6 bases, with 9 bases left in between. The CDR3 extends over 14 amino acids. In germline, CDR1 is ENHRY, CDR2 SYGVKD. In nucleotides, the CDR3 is TGTGCCATCAGTGAGTGGTTAGGGGCCGGGGAGCTGTTTTTT. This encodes CAISEWLGAGELFF.

The CDR3 sequence is CATSDLLTNQPQHF. CDR3 nucleotides: TGTGCCACCAGTGATCTTTTAACAAATCAGCCCCAGCATTTT. The genes are TRBV24-1 and TRBJ1-5; D gene ambiguous. Germline CDR1 is KGHDR and CDR2 is SFDVKD. The length of the CDR3 is 14 residues. The V end was cut by 3 bases, the J end by 4 bases, with 9 bases between.

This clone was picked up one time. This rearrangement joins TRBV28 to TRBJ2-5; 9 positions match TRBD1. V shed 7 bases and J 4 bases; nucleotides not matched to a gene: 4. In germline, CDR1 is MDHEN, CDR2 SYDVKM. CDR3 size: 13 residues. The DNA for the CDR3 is TGTGCCAGCACCCTACAGGGGGCAGAGACCCAGTACTTC. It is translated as CASTLQGAETQYF.